A single sample is the source of the 31 T cell receptor beta chains below, sequenced in a study of metastatic and nonmetastatic thyroid tumors. TCRdb re-clonotyped the PCR reads through MiXCR. The table has over 30,000 clones, about 29% seen once. Each patient came to thyroid surgery without any prior treatment (of any kind). Source material: blood. Receptor source: a female donor with papillary thyroid cancer or a benign thyroid nodule (not recorded which). Some clones in this sample may be carry-over from other donors' samples.

This clone ranks as medium-sized. The rearrangement joins TRBV11-2 to TRBJ2-7; D could derive from TRBD1 or TRBD2 (6 bases each). V dropped 0 bases and J dropped 7 bases, with 22 bases sitting between them. The CDR3 consists of 17 residues. Germline V gene lookup returns CDR1 SGHAT and CDR2 FQNNGV. This CDR3 reads CASSLDKGGEGLDEQYF. Here the CDR3 DNA reads TGTGCCAGCAGCTTAGATAAGGGGGGAGAGGGTCTTGATGAGCAGTACTTC. Full variable domain (missing parts from reference TRBV11-2 and TRBJ2-7): EAGVAQSPRYKIIEKRQSVAFWCNPISGHATLYWYQQILGQGPKLLIQFQNNGVVDDSQLPKDRFSAERLKGVDSTLKIQPAKLEDSAVYLCASSLDKGGEGLDEQYFGPGTRLTVT.

This sequence joins TRBV24-1 and TRBJ1-4; D is unresolved. The V gene lost 4 bases and the J gene lost 5 bases, with 16 bases spanning the gap. Looked up from germline, CDR1 is KGHDR and CDR2 is SFDVKD. The length of the CDR3 is 16 residues. In DNA, the CDR3 is TGTGCCACCAGTGAAGGACGGGAAATAGCAAATGAAAAACTGTTTTTT. Protein: CATSEGREIANEKLFF.

CDR3 loop: CASSSDRVMGDAFF. Here the CDR3 DNA reads TGTGCCAGCAGTTCCGACCGGGTCATGGGTGACGCTTTCTTT. V usage is TRBV2 and J usage is TRBJ1-1; D not certain. Deletions cut 5 bases from V and 11 bases from J, with 21 bases between. Per the germline V gene, CDR1 is SNHLY and CDR2 is FYNNEI. CDR3 length equals 14 residues.

This clone was counted many times. The V call is TRBV29-1, the J call TRBJ2-5; TRBD1 or TRBD2 may be the D gene (5 bases each). Trimming removed 4 bases at V and 2 bases at J, with 11 bases between. CDR1 is SQVTM and CDR2 is ANQGSEA in the germline V gene. There are 13 residues in the CDR3. CDR3 nucleotide sequence: TGCAGCGTTGGAGGGCAGGGACAAGAGACCCAGTACTTC. It yields the protein CSVGGQGQETQYF.

The CDR3 loop reads CASSLGPLYEQYF. CDR3 nucleotide sequence: TGCGCCAGCAGCTTGGGCCCATTGTACGAGCAGTACTTC. The chain is built from TRBV5-1 and TRBJ2-7, with D hard to call. The germline V and J ends were trimmed by 0 bases and 4 bases, with 8 bases remaining between them. The CDR3 has 13 residues. Germline CDR1 is SGHRS and CDR2 is YFSETQ.

Many counts were recorded for this clone. This sequence joins TRBV24-1 and TRBJ2-7; perhaps TRBD2 as D (6 bases). Trimming cost V 5 bases and J 3 bases, with 16 bases left between them. The CDR3 runs 15 residues. Germline V lookup: CDR1 KGHDR, CDR2 SFDVKD. CDR3 sequence (DNA): TGTGCCACCAGTGTCCGTGGGGGGTCGAGCTACGAGCAGTACTTC. It is translated as CATSVRGGSSYEQYF.

Remarks on this clone: A read error may produce the germline difference seen at one junction end. The V call is TRBV7-2, the J call TRBJ1-1; D is unresolved. Germline V gene sequence: CDR1 SGHTA, CDR2 FQGNSA. The CDR3 runs to 13 residues. The CDR3, as DNA: TGTGCCAGCAGCCTACAGCCGAACACTGAAGCTTTATTT. Translation: CASSLQPNTEALF.

The V and J genes are TRBV7-6 and TRBJ2-5, with D perhaps given as TRBD1 or TRBD2 (6 bases each). Germline values: CDR1 SGHVS, CDR2 FNYEAQ. The CDR3 runs to 15 residues. V was trimmed by 1 base and J by 5 bases, leaving 14 bases between them. The CDR3 DNA reads as TGTGCCAGCAGCTTAGAGGGGGGAACGGGGGAGACCCAGTACTTC. Its translation: CASSLEGGTGETQYF.

The table lists this clone with a few counts. This rearrangement joins TRBV7-9 to TRBJ2-7; no definite D call. Germline lookup yields CDR1 SEHNR and CDR2 FQNEAQ (reference sequence). The V gene lost 1 base and the J gene lost 6 bases, with 7 bases spanning the gap. The CDR3 loop spans 12 amino acids. The CDR3 nucleotides read TGTGCCAGCAGCTTAGATTTATCCGAGCAGTACTTC. Encoded protein: CASSLDLSEQYF.

The chain links TRBV3-1 to TRBJ2-5, with a possible D match to TRBD2 (6 bases). The CDR3 loop spans 15 amino acids. Looked up from germline, CDR1 is LGHDT and CDR2 is YNNKEL (reference sequence). V was pared by 1 base and J by 5 bases, with 14 bases between. In nucleotides, the CDR3 is TGTGCCAGCAGCCAAGGTACGGGGGACTGGGAGACCCAGTACTTC. This gives the protein CASSQGTGDWETQYF.

The CDR3 reads CASIGGASIYGYTF. CDR3 nucleotides: TGTGCCAGCATAGGAGGTGCGTCTATCTATGGCTACACCTTC. The chain has TRBV28 and TRBJ1-2; D gene ambiguous. Trimming stripped 7 bases from V and 4 bases from J, with 16 bases between. The CDR3 totals 14 residues. Germline V CDR1 and CDR2: MDHEN, SYDVKM.

As to this clone: One end of the junction is discordant with germline, which a read error may explain. The chain has TRBV20-1 and TRBJ2-1; tentative D call: TRBD2 (5 bases). Germline CDR1 and CDR2: DFQATT and SNEGSKA (reference sequence). CDR3 length equals 14 residues. The CDR3 coding sequence is TGCAGTACTAGAGATATCGGCGTGAACAATGAGCAGTTCTTC. This codes for CSTRDIGVNNEQFF.

As regards this clone: The junction shows a germline mismatch at one end, possibly a read error. The chain uses TRBV6-4 and TRBJ2-1; D not resolved. Per germline, CDR1 MRHNA and CDR2 SNTAGT. This CDR3 is built from 12 residues. CDR3 region: CARSVGDNEQFF. The CDR3 DNA is TGTGCCAGAAGTGTAGGAGACAATGAGCAGTTCTTC.

In its sample, this clone was seen a few times. CDR3 sequence: CAISETQELYEQYF. The CDR3 bases are TGTGCCATCAGTGAGACGCAGGAGCTCTACGAGCAGTACTTC. The J gene is TRBJ2-7, the V gene TRBV10-3; D remains unclear. Trimming took off 2 bases at V and 3 bases at J, with 11 bases between the two ends. The CDR3 sequence is 14 residues long. Germline V lookup: CDR1 ENHRY, CDR2 SYGVKD.

The sample holds a few counts of this clone. The J gene is TRBJ1-5, the V gene TRBV27; 7 bases line up with TRBD1. The germline CDR1 and CDR2 sequences are MNHEY and SMNVEV (reference sequence). V lost 8 bases, J lost 1 base, and 2 bases stayed unmatched. This CDR3 region has 13 residues. This chain's CDR3 is CASAGQSNQPQHF. The CDR3 DNA reads as TGTGCCAGCGCGGGACAGAGCAATCAGCCCCAGCATTTT.

V and J are TRBV28 and TRBJ1-2; D possibly corresponds to TRBD1 (6 bases). The CDR3 has 14 amino acids. V lost 5 bases and J 4 bases, leaving 14 bases between the germline ends. Germline assignment: CDR1 MDHEN and CDR2 SYDVKM. The CDR3 loop reads CASSPTGRFYGYTF. The CDR3 DNA reads as TGTGCCAGCAGTCCTACAGGGCGGTTCTATGGCTACACCTTC.

This clone was recorded many times. V and J are TRBV19 and TRBJ1-1; D uncertain. This CDR3 contains 14 residues. Trimming stripped 5 bases from V and 2 bases from J, with 12 bases between. CDR1 and CDR2 from the germline V gene are LNHDA and SQIVND (reference sequence). The CDR3 reads CASSGPGDNTEAFF. In nucleotides, the CDR3 is TGTGCCAGTAGTGGCCCGGGAGACAACACTGAAGCTTTCTTT.

For this clone: The final CDR3 position lacks the conserved phenylalanine or tryptophan, pointing to a likely read error. The CDR3 nucleotides are TGCAGTGCTTGGGGGCTAGCTATTAAAGATACGCAGTATGTT. As protein: CSAWGLAIKDTQYV. The chain couples TRBV20-1 to TRBJ2-3; tentatively, D is TRBD1 (6 bases). The length of the CDR3 is 14 residues. The germline V and J ends were trimmed by 5 bases and 5 bases, with 17 bases remaining between them. CDR1 and CDR2 (germline): DFQATT, SNEGSKA (reference sequence).

In this sample, this clone turned up a few times. This chain links TRBV24-1 with TRBJ2-1; perhaps TRBD1 as D (6 bases). With 7 bases removed from V and 3 bases from J, the gap between germline ends came to 9 bases. The germline CDR1 and CDR2 sequences are KGHDR and SFDVKD. CDR3 length equals 13 residues. CDR3 residues: CATRETGYNEQFF. The DNA for the CDR3 is TGTGCCACCAGAGAGACAGGCTACAATGAGCAGTTCTTC.

Ten or more counts support this clone. The chain couples TRBV7-8 to TRBJ2-7; TRBD2 aligns across 14 bases. The CDR3 is 17 amino acids. The germline V gene encodes CDR1 SGHVS and CDR2 FQNEAQ. With V trimmed by 1 base and J by 3 bases, 5 bases remained unmatched. CDR3 nucleotides: TGTGCCAGCAGCTTAGAGGGACTAGCGGGGGTTAACTACGAGCAGTACTTC. It translates to CASSLEGLAGVNYEQYF.

This clone is termed medium-sized (0.01 to 0.1%). The chain joins TRBV6-1 to TRBJ2-7, with 8 bases aligning to TRBD2. With V trimmed by 4 bases and J by 4 bases, 9 bases remained unmatched. CDR1 and CDR2 (germline): MNHNS, SASEGT. The CDR3 sequence is 15 residues long. In nucleotides, the CDR3 is TGTGCCAGCAGTGGTCAGGCTAGCGGGCCTTACGAGCAGTACTTC. Encoded protein: CASSGQASGPYEQYF.

This clone was recorded at least ten times. The V call is TRBV19, the J call TRBJ1-5, with unresolved D. Trimming took off 7 bases at V and 7 bases at J, with 14 bases between the two ends. The germline gives CDR1 LNHDA, CDR2 SQIVND (reference sequence). The CDR3 sequence is 13 residues long. The CDR3 region is CASTDWGGQPQHF. CDR3 DNA: TGTGCCAGTACCGACTGGGGAGGGCAGCCCCAGCATTTT.

This clone occurred many times. The chain combines TRBV20-1 with TRBJ2-2; TRBD2 is a possible D gene (6 bases). The CDR3 length is 15 residues. The V gene lost 0 bases and the J gene lost 3 bases, with 11 bases spanning the gap. Germline CDR1 and CDR2: DFQATT and SNEGSKA (reference sequence). This chain's CDR3 is CSARDMASDTGELFF. The CDR3 nucleotides read TGCAGTGCTAGAGATATGGCTAGCGACACCGGGGAGCTGTTTTTT.

The sample holds a few counts of this clone. J is TRBJ1-2 and V is TRBV6-2 or TRBV6-3; D ambiguous. Per germline, CDR1 MNHEY and CDR2 SVGEGT. Deletions cut 7 bases from V and 2 bases from J, with 11 bases between. This CDR3 contains 13 residues. CDR3 coding DNA: TGTGCCAGCAACCTGGACGGGAACTATGGCTACACCTTC. Its protein product is CASNLDGNYGYTF.

This clone was found a few times. This rearrangement joins TRBV7-2 to TRBJ1-3; 9 nucleotides align to TRBD1. The CDR3 has 15 amino acids. V gave up 5 bases and J gave up 7 bases; unmatched junction bases: 9. Germline V gene lookup returns CDR1 SGHTA and CDR2 FQGNSA. The CDR3 is CASSLGTGRRNTIYF. For the CDR3, the DNA is TGTGCCAGCAGCCTGGGGACAGGGAGAAGGAACACCATATATTTT. Full variable domain (outside the CDR3, taken from reference TRBV7-2 and TRBJ1-3): GAGVSQSPSNKVTEKGKDVELRCDPISGHTALYWYRQSLGQGLEFLIYFQGNSAPDKSGLPSDRFSAERTGGSVSTLTIQRTQQEDSAVYLCASSLGTGRRNTIYFGEGSWLTVV.

The rearrangement links TRBV6-1 to TRBJ2-7, with a weak D call TRBD1 (6 bases). The CDR3 length is 14 residues. Per the germline V gene, CDR1 is MNHNS and CDR2 is SASEGT. V was shortened by 5 bases and J by 6 bases, with 17 bases between the two germline ends. CDR3 DNA sequence: TGTGCCAGCAGTCGAACAGGGACCGGGACCGAGCAGTACTTC. Translating it yields CASSRTGTGTEQYF.

By sample fraction, this clone is medium-sized. The rearrangement uses TRBV6-2 or TRBV6-3 and TRBJ1-6; TRBD1 is a possible D gene (6 bases). CDR1 MNHEY and CDR2 SVGEGT come from the germline V gene. V was pared by 8 bases and J by 10 bases, with 6 bases between. The CDR3 length is 10 residues. CDR3 residues: CASGGSPLHF. CDR3 coding DNA: TGTGCCAGCGGGGGCTCACCCCTCCACTTT.

Relative to its sample, this clone is medium-sized. The chain joins TRBV6-1 to TRBJ1-6, with a weak D call TRBD1 (6 bases). CDR3 size: 16 residues. V lost 6 bases and J 0 bases, leaving 12 bases between the germline ends. Per germline, CDR1 MNHNS and CDR2 SASEGT. CDR3 bases: TGTGCCAGCAGCCCAACAGGGAGCTCCTATAATTCACCCCTCCACTTT. Translated, it gives CASSPTGSSYNSPLHF.

With regard to this clone: The junction differs from germline at one of its ends, possibly a read error. The J gene is TRBJ1-2, the V gene TRBV18, with no clear D. Germline CDR1 and CDR2: KGHSH and LQKENI. The CDR3 runs 14 residues. The CDR3: CTSSPYDDNYGYTF. The CDR3 DNA follows: TGTACCAGCTCACCATACGACGATAACTATGGCTACACCTTC.

A word on this clone: Other DNA sequences in the same sample also yield this CDR3. The chain links TRBV20-1 to TRBJ2-1; 11 bases match TRBD1. The CDR3 contains 16 residues. Trimming removed 3 bases from V and 0 bases from J; junction bases left unmatched: 4. The germline V gene has CDR1 DFQATT and CDR2 SNEGSKA (reference sequence). CDR3 sequence (DNA): TGCAGTGCTAGGGGACAGGGGGTTTCCTCCTACAATGAGCAGTTCTTC. It encodes CSARGQGVSSYNEQFF.

This clone appeared a few times. The V call is TRBV2, the J call TRBJ1-1; 8 bases line up with TRBD1. The CDR3 has 15 residues. From germline, CDR1 is SNHLY and CDR2 FYNNEI. Losses at the gene ends were 6 bases for V and 0 bases for J; bases not matched to a gene: 6. The CDR3 loop is CASSQQGVMNTEAFF. The DNA for the CDR3 is TGTGCCAGCAGCCAACAGGGGGTCATGAACACTGAAGCTTTCTTT.